This T cell receptor (beta chain) emerged from a study of radiotherapy plus CTLA-4 blockade in lung cancer. Study overall: Objective response rate was around 19%; disease control rate, around 31%. Study outcomes and limitations: In blood, after radiotherapy plus ipilimumab, tumor-derived TCR clones expanded.

Germline-derived CDR1 and CDR2 are SNHLY and FYNNEI. The junction had 2 bases not matched to a gene; V was cut back by 6 bases and J by 0 bases. There are 16 residues in the CDR3. Comments on this clone: Its antigen is unknown.

Here immunoSEQ multiplex PCR was the method, and the copy in TCRdb shows in-frame clones only, minus some. The sample lists roughly 78,000 clones; around 80% were seen once. The V and J genes are TRBV2 and TRBJ2-1; 13 bases align to TRBD2. Sample: peripheral blood, taken from a patient treated with radiotherapy plus ipilimumab. The receptor was derived from a human donor with non-small cell lung cancer who had a complete response to radiotherapy plus ipilimumab. CDR3 coding DNA: TGTGCCAGCAGACTAGCGGGAGGGAGCTCCTACAATGAGCAGTTCTTC. It yields the protein CASRLAGGSSYNEQFF.